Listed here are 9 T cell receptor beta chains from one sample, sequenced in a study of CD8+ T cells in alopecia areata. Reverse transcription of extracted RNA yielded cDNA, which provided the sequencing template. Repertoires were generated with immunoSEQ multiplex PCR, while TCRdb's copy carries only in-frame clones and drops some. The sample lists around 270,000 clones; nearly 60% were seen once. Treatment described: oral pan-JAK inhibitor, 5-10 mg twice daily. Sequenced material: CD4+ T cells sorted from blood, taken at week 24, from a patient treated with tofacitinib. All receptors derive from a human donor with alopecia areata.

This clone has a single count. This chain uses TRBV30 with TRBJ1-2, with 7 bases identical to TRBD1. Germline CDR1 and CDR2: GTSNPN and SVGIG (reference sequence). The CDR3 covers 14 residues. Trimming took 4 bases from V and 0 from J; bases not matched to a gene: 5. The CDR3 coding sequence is TGTGCCTGGACCTGGGACAGCGCTAACTATGGCTACACCTTC. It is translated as CAWTWDSANYGYTF.

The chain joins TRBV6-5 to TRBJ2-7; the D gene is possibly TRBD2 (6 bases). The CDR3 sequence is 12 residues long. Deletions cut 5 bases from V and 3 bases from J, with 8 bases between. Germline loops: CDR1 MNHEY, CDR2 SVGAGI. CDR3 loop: CASSRRGYEQYF. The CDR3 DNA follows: TGTGCCAGCAGTCGGCGGGGCTACGAGCAGTACTTC.

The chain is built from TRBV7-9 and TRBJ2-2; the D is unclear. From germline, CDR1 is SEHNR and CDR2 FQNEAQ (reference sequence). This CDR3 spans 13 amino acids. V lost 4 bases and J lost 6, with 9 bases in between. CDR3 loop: CASSYSFPGELFF. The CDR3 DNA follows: TGTGCCAGCAGCTACTCGTTCCCCGGGGAGCTGTTTTTT.

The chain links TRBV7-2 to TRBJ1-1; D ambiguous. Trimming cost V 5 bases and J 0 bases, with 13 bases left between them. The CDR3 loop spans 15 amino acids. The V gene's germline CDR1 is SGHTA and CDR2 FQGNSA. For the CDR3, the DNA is TGTGCCAGCAGCCTAGTGGCGCCACTGAACACTGAAGCTTTCTTT. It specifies CASSLVAPLNTEAFF.

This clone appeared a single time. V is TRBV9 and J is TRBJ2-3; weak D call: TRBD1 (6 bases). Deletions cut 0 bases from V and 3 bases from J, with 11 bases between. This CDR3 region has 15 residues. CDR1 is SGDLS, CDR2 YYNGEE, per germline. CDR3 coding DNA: TGTGCCAGCAGCGTAGGGGCCAGGGGAACAGATACGCAGTATTTT. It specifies CASSVGARGTDTQYF.

The CDR3 DNA sequence: TGTGCCAGCAGCTTGGGGCCCCCCCCGGATACGCAGTATTTT. Amino acids: CASSLGPPPDTQYF. The chain carries TRBV7-2 and TRBJ2-3; tentative D call: TRBD1 (5 bases). Trimming left V 3 bases short and J 6 bases short, with 13 bases between. This CDR3 comprises 14 residues. Germline lookup yields CDR1 SGHTA and CDR2 FQGNSA. Variable domain in full (rest from reference TRBV7-2 and TRBJ2-3): GAGVSQSPSNKVTEKGKDVELRCDPISGHTALYWYRQSLGQGLEFLIYFQGNSAPDKSGLPSDRFSAERTGGSVSTLTIQRTQQEDSAVYLCASSLGPPPDTQYFGPGTRLTVL.

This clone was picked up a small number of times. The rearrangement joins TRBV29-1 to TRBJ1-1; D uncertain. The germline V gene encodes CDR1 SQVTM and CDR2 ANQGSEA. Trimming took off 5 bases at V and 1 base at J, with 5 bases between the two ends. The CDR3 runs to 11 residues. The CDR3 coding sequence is TGCAGCGTTCCAGGGAACACTGAAGCTTTCTTT. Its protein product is CSVPGNTEAFF.

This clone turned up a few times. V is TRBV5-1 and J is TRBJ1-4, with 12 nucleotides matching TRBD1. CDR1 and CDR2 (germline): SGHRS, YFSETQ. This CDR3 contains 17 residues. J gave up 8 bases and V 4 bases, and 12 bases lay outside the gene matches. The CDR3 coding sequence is TGCGCCAGCAGCACTGGGACAGGGGGCGGCGGAGCCGAAAAACTGTTTTTT. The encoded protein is CASSTGTGGGGAEKLFF. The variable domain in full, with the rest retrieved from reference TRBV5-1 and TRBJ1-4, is KAGVTQTPRYLIKTRGQQVTLSCSPISGHRSVSWYQQTPGQGLQFLFEYFSETQRNKGNFPGRFSGRQFSNSRSEMNVSTLELGDSALYLCASSTGTGGGGAEKLFFGSGTQLSVL.

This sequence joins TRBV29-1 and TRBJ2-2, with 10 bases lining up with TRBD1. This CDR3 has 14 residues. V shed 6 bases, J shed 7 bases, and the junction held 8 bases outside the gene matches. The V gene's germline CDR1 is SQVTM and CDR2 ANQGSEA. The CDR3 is CSVATGGADGELFF. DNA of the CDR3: TGCAGCGTAGCGACAGGGGGCGCAGACGGGGAGCTGTTTTTT.